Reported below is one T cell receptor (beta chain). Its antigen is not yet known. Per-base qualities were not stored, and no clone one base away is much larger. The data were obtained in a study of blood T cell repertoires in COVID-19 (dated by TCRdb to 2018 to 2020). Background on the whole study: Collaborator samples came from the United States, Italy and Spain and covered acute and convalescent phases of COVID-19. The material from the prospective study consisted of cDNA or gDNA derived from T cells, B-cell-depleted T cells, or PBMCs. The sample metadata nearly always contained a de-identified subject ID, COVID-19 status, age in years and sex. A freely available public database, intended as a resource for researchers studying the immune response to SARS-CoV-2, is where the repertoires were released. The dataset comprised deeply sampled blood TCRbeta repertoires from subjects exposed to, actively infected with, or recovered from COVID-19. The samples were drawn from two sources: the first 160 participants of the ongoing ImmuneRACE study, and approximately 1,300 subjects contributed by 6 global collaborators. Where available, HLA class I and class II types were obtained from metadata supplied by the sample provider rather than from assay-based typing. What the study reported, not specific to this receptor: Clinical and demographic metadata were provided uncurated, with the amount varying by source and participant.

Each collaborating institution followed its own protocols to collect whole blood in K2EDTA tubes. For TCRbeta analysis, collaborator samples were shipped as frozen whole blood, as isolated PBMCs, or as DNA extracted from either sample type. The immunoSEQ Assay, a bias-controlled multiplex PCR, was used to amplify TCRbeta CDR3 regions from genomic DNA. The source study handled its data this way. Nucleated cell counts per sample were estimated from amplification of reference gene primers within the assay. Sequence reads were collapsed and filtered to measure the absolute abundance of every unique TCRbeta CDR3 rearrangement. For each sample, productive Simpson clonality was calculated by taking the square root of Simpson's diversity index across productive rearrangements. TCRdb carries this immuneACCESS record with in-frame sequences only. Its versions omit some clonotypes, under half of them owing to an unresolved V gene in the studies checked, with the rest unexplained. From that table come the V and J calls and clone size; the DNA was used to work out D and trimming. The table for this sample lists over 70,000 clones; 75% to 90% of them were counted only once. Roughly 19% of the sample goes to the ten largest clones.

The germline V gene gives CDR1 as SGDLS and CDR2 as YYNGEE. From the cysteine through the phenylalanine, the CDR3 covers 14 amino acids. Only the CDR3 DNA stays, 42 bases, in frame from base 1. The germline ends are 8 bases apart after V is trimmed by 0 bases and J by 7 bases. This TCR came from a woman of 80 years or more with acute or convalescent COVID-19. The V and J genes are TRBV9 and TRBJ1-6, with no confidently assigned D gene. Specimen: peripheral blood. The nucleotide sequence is TGTGCCAGCAGCGTAGTCCCAGCGAATTCACCCCTCCACTTT. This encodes CASSVVPANSPLHF.